Following are 16 T cell receptor beta chains from one sample sequenced in a study of beta chain features in type 1 diabetes. Every bit of the isolated RNA underwent reverse transcription, so sequencing read expressed TCRB transcripts. Profiled with immunoSEQ multiplex PCR; TCRdb holds only in-frame clones, not every one. This sample has about 900,000 clones, with about a sixth found just once. The material sequenced was naive CD4+ T cells from blood. These receptors all stem from a woman in her late teens or twenties in good health.

This clone has only a few counts. The V gene is TRBV28, the J gene TRBJ2-5; tentative D call: TRBD2 (6 bases). Germline assignment: CDR1 MDHEN and CDR2 SYDVKM. The CDR3 has 14 residues. Trimming left V 1 base short and J 9 bases short, with 15 bases between. In DNA form, the CDR3 reads TGTGCCAGCAGTTTATCCGGGGGAACTGGAGCCCAGTACTTC. It yields the protein CASSLSGGTGAQYF. Using reference TRBV28 and TRBJ2-5 for the parts outside the CDR3, the full variable domain is DVKVTQSSRYLVKRTGEKVFLECVQDMDHENMFWYRQDPGLGLRLIYFSYDVKMKEKGDIPEGYSVSREKKERFSLILESASTNQTSMYLCASSLSGGTGAQYFGPGTRLLVL.

The gene calls are TRBV28 and TRBJ2-5; 8 nucleotides line up with TRBD1. Per germline, CDR1 MDHEN and CDR2 SYDVKM. V lost 6 bases to trimming and J lost 5 bases; unmatched junction nucleotides: 8. This CDR3 has 14 residues. The CDR3: CASSQQGVAETQYF. The CDR3 coding sequence is TGTGCCAGCAGCCAACAGGGGGTCGCGGAGACCCAGTACTTC.

V usage is TRBV7-2 and J usage is TRBJ2-1; the D gene is possibly TRBD1 (6 bases). CDR1 is SGHTA and CDR2 is FQGNSA in the germline V gene. The CDR3 totals 12 residues. Trimming took 5 bases from V and 13 from J, leaving 15 bases between them. CDR3 residues: CASSISRDTQFF. The CDR3 nucleotides read TGTGCCAGCAGCATCTCTCGGGACACCCAGTTCTTC.

The CDR3 DNA reads TGTGCCAGCAGAAGGACTAGCGGGAGGGCCGCAGATACGCAGTATTTT. Translated, it gives CASRRTSGRAADTQYF. The rearrangement uses TRBV6-6 and TRBJ2-3; the match to TRBD2 covers 15 bases. With 6 bases clipped from V and 4 bases from J, the junction kept 5 bases outside the gene matches. The CDR3 extends over 16 amino acids. Per germline, CDR1 MNHNY and CDR2 SVGAGI (reference sequence).

J is TRBJ2-7 and V is TRBV6-5, with TRBD1 matching over 7 bases. CDR3 length: 13 residues. Germline CDR1 and CDR2: MNHEY and SVGAGI. The trim removed 2 bases at V and 6 bases at J, leaving 4 bases unmatched. CDR3 nucleotides: TGTGCCAGCAGTTACCCAGGGGGTGGCGAGCAGTACTTC. Its protein is CASSYPGGGEQYF.

The V gene is TRBV5-1, the J gene TRBJ2-2; a possible D gene is TRBD1 (5 bases). Germline CDR1 SGHRS, CDR2 YFSETQ. V was cut by 4 bases and J by 6 bases, with 13 bases left in between. CDR3 length equals 14 residues. In DNA form, the CDR3 reads TGCGCCAGCAGCGTGGTCCAGGGTTCCGGGGAGCTGTTTTTT. Residues: CASSVVQGSGELFF.

This clone was counted only a few times. This chain links TRBV6-5 with TRBJ2-1; no definite D call. CDR3 length: 14 residues. V was trimmed by 5 bases and J by 7 bases, leaving 15 bases between them. CDR1 is MNHEY and CDR2 is SVGAGI in the germline V gene. CDR3 loop: CASSPGPTVNEQFF. Written as DNA, the CDR3 is TGTGCCAGCAGTCCCGGCCCGACGGTGAATGAGCAGTTCTTC.

The rearrangement uses TRBV7-2 and TRBJ2-1, with 7 bases identical to TRBD2. In germline, CDR1 is SGHTA, CDR2 FQGNSA. V lost 5 bases, J lost 5 bases, and 6 bases stayed unmatched. The CDR3 runs 14 residues. CDR3 in DNA: TGTGCCAGCAGCCAAGGGAGGGCCGACAATGAGCAGTTCTTC. Translation: CASSQGRADNEQFF.

V and J are TRBV5-1 and TRBJ1-1, with D hard to call. The CDR3 loop spans 14 amino acids. Trimming took 3 bases from V and 3 from J, leaving 12 bases between them. From germline, CDR1 is SGHRS and CDR2 YFSETQ. In DNA, the CDR3 is TGCGCCAGCAGCTACACATGGGAATACACTGAAGCTTTCTTT. This encodes CASSYTWEYTEAFF. The full variable domain, with the rest looked up from reference TRBV5-1 and TRBJ1-1, is KAGVTQTPRYLIKTRGQQVTLSCSPISGHRSVSWYQQTPGQGLQFLFEYFSETQRNKGNFPGRFSGRQFSNSRSEMNVSTLELGDSALYLCASSYTWEYTEAFFGQGTRLTVV.

This chain uses TRBV7-8 with TRBJ2-1; 10 bases fit TRBD2. The germline V gene encodes CDR1 SGHVS and CDR2 FQNEAQ. The V segment lost 4 bases and the J segment 8 bases; nucleotides outside the gene matches: 8. This CDR3 has 15 residues. DNA of the CDR3: TGTGCCAGCAGCTGGATCCGCCTAGCGGGAGATGAGCAGTTCTTC. Its translation: CASSWIRLAGDEQFF. The full variable domain, its missing parts supplied by reference TRBV7-8 and TRBJ2-1, is GAGVSQSPRYKVAKRGQDVALRCDPISGHVSLFWYQQALGQGPEFLTYFQNEAQLDKSGLPSDRFFAERPEGSVSTLKIQRTQQEDSAVYLCASSWIRLAGDEQFFGPGTRLTVL.

This chain uses TRBV18 with TRBJ2-3, with unresolved D. V dropped 10 bases and J dropped 4 bases, with 18 bases sitting between them. The CDR3 sequence is 14 residues long. The germline V gene has CDR1 KGHSH and CDR2 LQKENI. The CDR3 nucleotides are TGTGCCACCAAGCAGGAGCACTGGCCAGATACGCAGTATTTT. The encoded protein is CATKQEHWPDTQYF.

This chain uses TRBV9 with TRBJ2-5, with 8 bases lining up with TRBD2. With 2 bases clipped from V and 2 bases from J, the junction kept 5 bases outside the gene matches. In germline, CDR1 is SGDLS, CDR2 YYNGEE. CDR3 length: 15 residues. This chain's CDR3 is CASSVTSGLQETQYF. The CDR3 coding sequence is TGTGCCAGCAGCGTCACTAGCGGTTTACAAGAGACCCAGTACTTC. The whole variable domain, remainder taken from reference TRBV9 and TRBJ2-5, is DSGVTQTPKHLITATGQRVTLRCSPRSGDLSVYWYQQSLDQGLQFLIQYYNGEERAKGNILERFSAQQFPDLHSELNLSSLELGDSALYFCASSVTSGLQETQYFGPGTRLLVL.

The chain joins TRBV5-8 to TRBJ2-1; D is unresolved. The germline V gene encodes CDR1 SGHTS and CDR2 YDEGEE. This CDR3 has 13 amino acids. Trimming pared 4 bases from V and 2 bases from J, leaving 7 bases between. This CDR3 reads CASSQDPYNEQFF. For the CDR3, the DNA is TGTGCCAGCAGCCAAGATCCCTACAATGAGCAGTTCTTC. Combining the CDR3 with reference TRBV5-8 and TRBJ2-1 gives the whole variable domain EAGVTQSPTHLIKTRGQQATLRCSPISGHTSVYWYQQALGLGLQFLLWYDEGEERNRGNFPPRFSGRQFPNYSSELNVNALELEDSALYLCASSQDPYNEQFFGPGTRLTVL.

The chain is built from TRBV5-1 and TRBJ2-2; 7 bases fit TRBD2. The V gene's germline CDR1 is SGHRS and CDR2 YFSETQ. V trimming: 0 bases; J trimming: 4 bases; junction bases outside the gene matches: 3. The CDR3 is 15 amino acids. CDR3 nucleotides: TGCGCCAGCAGCTTGGAACTAGCGTCCACCGGGGAGCTGTTTTTT. This translates into CASSLELASTGELFF.

The chain uses TRBV5-1 and TRBJ2-1, with 8 bases aligning to TRBD2. With V trimmed by 1 base and J by 4 bases, 7 bases remained unmatched. There are 16 residues in the CDR3. Germline loops: CDR1 SGHRS, CDR2 YFSETQ. Written as DNA, the CDR3 is TGCGCCAGCAGCTTGTTAGCGGGGCACGCTTACAATGAGCAGTTCTTC. Protein product: CASSLLAGHAYNEQFF.

The sample holds a few counts of this clone. The chain is built from TRBV7-2 and TRBJ2-3; the match to TRBD2 covers 10 bases. CDR3 length: 17 residues. The ends lost 5 bases at V and 6 bases at J; junction bases unmatched: 14. Germline V gene sequence: CDR1 SGHTA, CDR2 FQGNSA. In nucleotides, the CDR3 is TGTGCCAGCAGCCCCCACCGGACTAGCGGTCCCTGGGATACGCAGTATTTT. Residues: CASSPHRTSGPWDTQYF.